This entry lists 12 T cell receptor beta chains sequenced from one sample in a study of cytomegalovirus exposure and HLA in healthy donors (dated by TCRdb to about 2017). Libraries were made using the immunoSEQ multiplex PCR assay. A mixture of 60 forward primers for TCR Vbeta segments and 13 reverse primers for TCR Jbeta segments was used in the multiplex PCR. TCRdb limited this immuneACCESS table to in-frame rearrangements with V and J called. A share of clones is missing; checked studies link under half to unresolved V genes, and the rest is unexplained. This sample gives about 220,000 clones in total; about 80% of them show up just once. In total, the top ten clones hold around 0.63% of the sample. The source material was PBMCs. These TCRs come from a man between 18 and 29 years old in good health and CMV-seronegative.

CDR3: CASSLDNEGSGRNEQFF. As DNA, the CDR3 is TGCGCCAGCAGCTTGGATAACGAAGGGAGTGGGAGGAATGAGCAGTTCTTC. The gene calls are TRBV5-1 and TRBJ2-1; tentatively, D is TRBD2 (6 bases). The CDR3 has 17 residues. Germline CDR1 and CDR2: SGHRS and YFSETQ. Between the trimmed V and J ends, which lost 0 bases and 7 bases, there was a span of 20 bases.

This rearrangement joins TRBV30 to TRBJ1-5, with 8 bases fitting TRBD1. After removal of 3 bases from V and 4 bases from J, the junction contained 11 bases not matched to a gene. The CDR3 loop spans 16 amino acids. Germline lookup yields CDR1 GTSNPN and CDR2 SVGIG (reference sequence). CDR3 residues: CAWSDRGDPFNQPQHF. CDR3 nucleotides: TGTGCCTGGAGCGACAGGGGCGACCCTTTTAATCAGCCCCAGCATTTT.

The chain combines TRBV7-8 with TRBJ1-5; 7 bases match TRBD1. J was trimmed by 7 bases and V by 4 bases; bases with no gene match: 13. Germline V CDR1 and CDR2: SGHVS, FQNEAQ. CDR3 length: 16 amino acids. CDR3 protein: CASSSMTGSSGQPQHF. In DNA, the CDR3 is TGTGCCAGCAGCTCGATGACAGGGAGCTCTGGGCAGCCCCAGCATTTT.

The rearrangement joins TRBV4-1 to TRBJ1-6; D perhaps matches TRBD1 (5 bases). Trimming stripped 4 bases from V and 8 bases from J, with 18 bases between. CDR1 and CDR2 from the germline V gene are MGHRA and YSYEKL. The CDR3 is 16 residues long. CDR3 protein: CASSRMMRRVDSPLHF. The CDR3 DNA follows: TGCGCCAGCAGCCGGATGATGCGCAGGGTTGATTCACCCCTCCACTTT.

The gene calls are TRBV10-3 and TRBJ2-3; TRBD2 matches 12 bases. Looked up from germline, CDR1 is ENHRY and CDR2 is SYGVKD. J gave up 0 bases and V 6 bases, and 4 bases lay outside the gene matches. This CDR3 has 16 amino acids. In DNA, the CDR3 is TGTGCCATCAGCCTCGGGACTAGCGGGAGCACAGATACGCAGTATTTT. Its translation is CAISLGTSGSTDTQYF.

The gene calls are TRBV5-4 and TRBJ1-1, with a possible D match to TRBD1 (6 bases). Trimming stripped 0 bases from V and 7 bases from J, with 13 bases between. The CDR3 extends over 14 amino acids. Looked up from germline, CDR1 is SGHNT and CDR2 is YYREEE (reference sequence). This CDR3 is CASSLVGGADEAFF. In DNA form, the CDR3 reads TGTGCCAGCAGCTTGGTAGGGGGGGCGGATGAAGCTTTCTTT.

In this sample, this clone turned up a few times. The chain is built from TRBV30 and TRBJ2-5; D perhaps matches TRBD1 (5 bases). The CDR3 extends over 14 amino acids. CDR1 is GTSNPN and CDR2 is SVGIG in the germline V gene (reference sequence). Trimming pared 5 bases from V and 4 bases from J, leaving 17 bases between. CDR3 region: CAWSQGRASETQYF. In DNA, the CDR3 is TGTGCCTGGTCCCAGGGTAGAGCATCAGAGACCCAGTACTTC.

This sequence joins TRBV14 and TRBJ2-1; maybe TRBD1 (6 bases). This CDR3 is built from 17 residues. The V gene lost 3 bases and the J gene lost 5 bases, with 20 bases spanning the gap. Per germline, CDR1 SGHDN and CDR2 FVKESK. The CDR3 sequence: CASSQTNVRGWNNEQFF. The CDR3 nucleotides are TGTGCCAGCAGCCAGACCAACGTCAGGGGTTGGAACAATGAGCAGTTCTTC.

V is TRBV29-1 and J is TRBJ2-1, with 7 bases matching TRBD1. Germline V gives CDR1 SQVTM, CDR2 ANQGSEA. V trimming: 7 bases; J trimming: 12 bases; junction bases outside the gene matches: 12. There are 12 residues in the CDR3. CDR3 loop: CSAHLTGIGQFF. CDR3 in DNA: TGCAGCGCCCACCTGACAGGGATCGGGCAGTTCTTC.

The sample holds one count of this clone. V usage is TRBV2 and J usage is TRBJ2-5; 10 nucleotides align to TRBD2. The CDR3 sequence is 16 residues long. Germline lookup yields CDR1 SNHLY and CDR2 FYNNEI. V gave up 4 bases and J gave up 2 bases; unmatched junction bases: 7. The CDR3, as DNA: TGTGCCAGCAGTGTACCTAGCGGGAGTGGTCAAGAGACCCAGTACTTC. Protein sequence: CASSVPSGSGQETQYF.

V gene TRBV6-1 combines with J gene TRBJ2-7; 8 positions agree with TRBD1. Per the germline V gene, CDR1 is MNHNS and CDR2 is SASEGT. Trimming removed 5 bases from V and 6 bases from J; junction bases left unmatched: 9. CDR3 length: 14 amino acids. CDR3 in amino acids: CASSPGQGGGEQYF. Here the CDR3 DNA reads TGTGCCAGCAGTCCTGGACAGGGAGGCGGCGAGCAGTACTTC.

The J gene is TRBJ2-7, the V gene TRBV28; D is perhaps TRBD2 (6 bases). The CDR3 spans 14 residues. V lost 3 bases, J lost 1 base, and 10 bases lay in between. Germline CDR1 and CDR2: MDHEN and SYDVKM. The CDR3 here is CASSFRGFSYEQYF. CDR3 in DNA: TGTGCCAGCAGTTTCCGGGGGTTTTCCTACGAGCAGTACTTC.